The 25 T cell receptor beta chains in this list originate from one sample, sequenced in a study of beta chain features in type 1 diabetes. The sequenced template was cDNA made from the entire isolated RNA. TCRdb's table, derived via immunoSEQ multiplex PCR, lists solely in-frame clones and lacks some. Altogether about 38,000 clones are present, about 64% being singletons, with the ten largest covering approximately 2%. Sample: Tregs from blood. The origin of the receptors is a woman aged 25 to 39 in good health.

The J gene is TRBJ2-7, the V gene TRBV6-6, with 14 bases matching TRBD2. There are 16 residues in the CDR3. Germline values: CDR1 MNHNY, CDR2 SVGAGI (reference sequence). V lost 4 bases to trimming and J lost 6 bases; unmatched junction nucleotides: 8. The CDR3, as DNA: TGTGCCAGCAGTTTACCTCCGGGACTAGCGGGAGCCGAGCAGTACTTC. Protein: CASSLPPGLAGAEQYF.

The chain couples TRBV7-2 to TRBJ2-1; the match to TRBD2 covers 9 bases. Germline CDR1 and CDR2: SGHTA and FQGNSA. V lost 5 bases and J lost 7; bases outside the gene matches: 12. The CDR3 loop spans 16 amino acids. The DNA of the CDR3 is TGTGCCAGCAGCCCTCGGGGGGCGGGAGGGTCAAATGAGCAGTTCTTC. It specifies CASSPRGAGGSNEQFF.

The CDR3 DNA sequence: TGTGCCAGCAGCTTAGCGTTCTCCCACTACTACTACGAGCAGTACTTC. Amino acid sequence: CASSLAFSHYYYEQYF. V gene TRBV7-2 combines with J gene TRBJ2-7; no clear D. This CDR3 is 16 amino acids long. Trimming cost V 0 bases and J 3 bases, with 15 bases left between them. Germline V gives CDR1 SGHTA, CDR2 FQGNSA.

This chain links TRBV19 with TRBJ2-5, with TRBD2 matching over 8 bases. This CDR3 has 13 residues. The germline gives CDR1 LNHDA, CDR2 SQIVND (reference sequence). Trimming at V came to 5 bases and at J to 4 bases, leaving 3 bases not matched to a gene. The CDR3 nucleotides read TGTGCCAGTAGTGTCGCGGGAGGAGAGACCCAGTACTTC. This encodes CASSVAGGETQYF.

The V gene is TRBV7-3, the J gene TRBJ2-1; D remains unclear. Trimming stripped 1 base from V and 12 bases from J, with 7 bases between. CDR1 and CDR2 from the germline V gene are SGHTA and FQGTGA. CDR3 length: 11 residues. CDR3 nucleotides: TGTGCCAGCAGCTTAAATGGCGGGCAGTTCTTC. It yields the protein CASSLNGGQFF. The full variable domain, completed using reference TRBV7-3 and TRBJ2-1, is GAGVSQTPSNKVTEKGKYVELRCDPISGHTALYWYRQSLGQGPEFLIYFQGTGAADDSGLPNDRFFAVRPEGSVSTLKIQRTERGDSAVYLCASSLNGGQFFGPGTRLTVL.

The chain recombines TRBV6-5 with TRBJ2-5; TRBD2 is a possible D gene (6 bases). Near its end, the DNA agrees better with TRBJ2-7, so the J call may be wrong. The CDR3 extends over 15 amino acids. Germline V gene data show CDR1 as MNHEY and CDR2 as SVGAGI. The CDR3 coding sequence is TGTGCCAGCAGTTACCTGTCGGGAGACCGTAGCGAGCAGTACTTC. Its protein is CASSYLSGDRSEQYF.

The chain has TRBV9 and TRBJ2-1, with 7 bases that match TRBD1. The CDR3 sequence is 17 residues long. V shed 4 bases, J shed 1 base, and the junction held 11 bases outside the gene matches. Germline CDR1 reads SGDLS; CDR2 reads YYNGEE. The CDR3 region has the DNA TGTGCCAGCAGCCCCCAGCAGACAGGGCGATCCTACAATGAGCAGTTCTTC. This sequence encodes CASSPQQTGRSYNEQFF.

The gene calls are TRBV5-1 and TRBJ2-1, with 10 bases identical to TRBD2. V lost 3 bases and J lost 4; bases outside the gene matches: 13. CDR3 length: 18 amino acids. Germline V lookup: CDR1 SGHRS, CDR2 YFSETQ. CDR3 sequence: CASSSGGGLADLYNEQFF. The CDR3 bases are TGCGCCAGCAGCTCTGGGGGCGGACTAGCGGACCTATACAATGAGCAGTTCTTC.

This clone was seen only a few times. This chain joins TRBV10-3 and TRBJ2-1, with 13 bases that match TRBD2. Germline lookup yields CDR1 ENHRY and CDR2 SYGVKD. V was pared by 6 bases and J by 5 bases, with 13 bases of the junction left unmatched. This CDR3 spans 18 amino acids. The DNA of the CDR3 is TGTGCCATCAGAAACGGACTAGCGGGAGAGTCTCTCGACAATGAGCAGTTCTTC. Translation: CAIRNGLAGESLDNEQFF.

This clone was seen only a few times. V gene TRBV5-1 combines with J gene TRBJ2-1; D may be TRBD2 (5 bases). The CDR3 covers 14 residues. With 4 bases removed from V and 7 bases from J, the gap between germline ends came to 15 bases. Germline V gives CDR1 SGHRS, CDR2 YFSETQ. As DNA, the CDR3 is TGCGCCAGCAGCCCGCAAGCGGTTGGAAATGAGCAGTTCTTC. Its protein is CASSPQAVGNEQFF.

This chain links TRBV5-4 with TRBJ2-3; D is perhaps TRBD1 (5 bases). The germline V gene encodes CDR1 SGHNT and CDR2 YYREEE (reference sequence). Trimming left V 4 bases short and J 0 bases short, with 9 bases between. This CDR3 is built from 14 residues. In DNA, the CDR3 is TGTGCCAGCAGCCGCCAGGGTAGCACAGATACGCAGTATTTT. Translated, it gives CASSRQGSTDTQYF.

CDR3 sequence: CASSADRVYSNQPQHF. The CDR3 DNA follows: TGTGCCAGCAGCGCGGACAGGGTATATAGCAATCAGCCCCAGCATTTT. The J gene is TRBJ1-5, the V gene TRBV7-8, with TRBD1 identical over 8 bases. CDR3 length: 16 amino acids. In germline, CDR1 is SGHVS, CDR2 FQNEAQ. V shed 5 bases, J shed 0 bases, and the junction held 6 bases outside the gene matches.

This chain uses TRBV28 with TRBJ2-2; maybe TRBD2 (6 bases). The V end was cut by 5 bases, the J end by 0 bases, with 16 bases between. Germline lookup yields CDR1 MDHEN and CDR2 SYDVKM. The CDR3 is 17 residues long. Here the CDR3 reads CASSIGGWGANTGELFF. The DNA of the CDR3 is TGTGCCAGCAGTATAGGCGGCTGGGGGGCGAACACCGGGGAGCTGTTTTTT.

V is TRBV14 and J is TRBJ2-1; 7 bases fit TRBD2. Germline V gives CDR1 SGHDN, CDR2 FVKESK. The V segment lost 1 base and the J segment 14 bases; nucleotides outside the gene matches: 8. CDR3 size: 13 residues. This CDR3 reads CASSQVSAGYEFF. CDR3 nucleotides: TGTGCCAGCAGCCAAGTATCAGCGGGGTACGAGTTCTTC.

The chain carries TRBV5-1 and TRBJ2-6; tentatively, D is TRBD1 (5 bases). CDR3 size: 17 residues. The V gene's germline CDR1 is SGHRS and CDR2 YFSETQ. The V and J ends lost 0 bases and 0 bases respectively, with 10 bases between them. In nucleotides, the CDR3 is TGCGCCAGCAGCTTGGTAGGACACCCCTCTGGGGCCAACGTCCTGACTTTC. Its protein product is CASSLVGHPSGANVLTF. Combining the CDR3 with reference TRBV5-1 and TRBJ2-6 gives the whole variable domain KAGVTQTPRYLIKTRGQQVTLSCSPISGHRSVSWYQQTPGQGLQFLFEYFSETQRNKGNFPGRFSGRQFSNSRSEMNVSTLELGDSALYLCASSLVGHPSGANVLTFGAGSRLTVL.

The gene calls are TRBV5-1 and TRBJ2-2, with D tentatively TRBD1 (5 bases). Germline assignment: CDR1 SGHRS and CDR2 YFSETQ. V was shortened by 0 bases and J by 8 bases, with 11 bases between the two germline ends. The CDR3 length is 14 residues. CDR3 bases: TGCGCCAGCAGCTTGGGACAGCCCTGGGGGGAGCTGTTTTTT. It codes for CASSLGQPWGELFF.

V usage is TRBV6-5 and J usage is TRBJ1-1; 7 nucleotides align to TRBD1. Germline V CDR1 and CDR2: MNHEY, SVGAGI. This CDR3 is built from 13 residues. The V segment lost 5 bases and the J segment 8 bases; nucleotides outside the gene matches: 8. CDR3 protein: CASSETTGKEAFF. CDR3 DNA: TGTGCCAGCAGTGAAACGACAGGGAAAGAAGCTTTCTTT.

This clone has only a few counts. The genes are TRBV23-1 and TRBJ2-1, with 13 positions matching TRBD2. TRBV23-1 is classed as an ORF, of uncertain function. The CDR3 length is 18 residues. V gave up 2 bases and J gave up 7 bases; unmatched junction bases: 11. CDR3 bases: TGCGCCAGCAGTCAAAAGTCCGGGACTAGCGGGATTGGAAATGAGCAGTTCTTC. As protein: CASSQKSGTSGIGNEQFF.

The rearrangement uses TRBV2 and TRBJ2-2; D is possibly TRBD2 (6 bases). The CDR3 runs to 15 residues. The V end lost 4 bases, the J end lost 7 bases, and 16 bases lay between the germline ends. The germline V gene has CDR1 SNHLY and CDR2 FYNNEI. CDR3 DNA: TGTGCCAGCAGTGGCGGGGCACTGGGGATCGGGGAGCTGTTTTTT. Its translation: CASSGGALGIGELFF.

This clone was seen only a few times. The rearrangement links TRBV4-3 to TRBJ2-7; the D gene is possibly TRBD2 (5 bases). The ends were cut back, 1 base at V and 7 bases at J, with 17 bases in the middle. This CDR3 has 15 amino acids. The germline V gene has CDR1 LGHNA and CDR2 YSLEER. CDR3 sequence: CASSQAERPRGEQYF. For the CDR3, the DNA is TGCGCCAGCAGCCAAGCGGAGAGACCCCGAGGGGAGCAGTACTTC.

This clone was recorded a few times. The CDR3 DNA reads TGTGCCAGCAGCTTAGCGCCAAGTGGGGCCGAGCAGTACTTC. It is translated as CASSLAPSGAEQYF. The rearrangement joins TRBV7-9 to TRBJ2-7, with D maybe TRBD1 (5 bases). V was shortened by 0 bases and J by 6 bases, with 12 bases between the two germline ends. Germline V gene lookup returns CDR1 SEHNR and CDR2 FQNEAQ (reference sequence). The CDR3 sequence is 14 residues long.

This clone was observed a handful of times. The chain joins TRBV7-9 to TRBJ1-1; 7 bases map to TRBD1. CDR1 SEHNR and CDR2 FQNEAQ come from the germline V gene (reference sequence). Trimming removed 0 bases from V and 7 bases from J; junction bases left unmatched: 8. The CDR3 contains 15 residues. CDR3 loop: CASSLAVIGDSEAFF. CDR3 DNA: TGTGCCAGCAGCTTAGCAGTGATAGGGGACAGTGAAGCTTTCTTT.

The chain joins TRBV4-3 to TRBJ2-5, with 12 positions matching TRBD2. This CDR3 has 19 amino acids. The germline V gene has CDR1 LGHNA and CDR2 YSLEER. The V segment lost 3 bases and the J segment 1 base; nucleotides outside the gene matches: 12. The CDR3 bases are TGCGCCAGCAGCCAGACAGTCTCGGGACTAGCGGGCTCCCAAGAGACCCAGTACTTC. Amino acid sequence: CASSQTVSGLAGSQETQYF.

The gene calls are TRBV5-1 and TRBJ2-3; D possibly corresponds to TRBD2 (5 bases). CDR1 is SGHRS and CDR2 is YFSETQ in the germline V gene. Trimming cost V 0 bases and J 0 bases, with 8 bases left between them. CDR3 length equals 15 residues. The CDR3 protein is CASSLVGGSTDTQYF. CDR3 in DNA: TGCGCCAGCAGCTTGGTAGGCGGGAGCACAGATACGCAGTATTTT.

This clone appeared a few times. The CDR3 loop is CASSNPTSGDTDTQYF. In nucleotides, the CDR3 is TGTGCCAGCAGCAACCCGACTAGCGGGGACACAGATACGCAGTATTTT. The chain has TRBV21-1 and TRBJ2-3; the D call of TRBD2 is as the table states it, not checked on the DNA. TRBV21-1 is classified as a pseudogene. The CDR3 length is 16 residues.